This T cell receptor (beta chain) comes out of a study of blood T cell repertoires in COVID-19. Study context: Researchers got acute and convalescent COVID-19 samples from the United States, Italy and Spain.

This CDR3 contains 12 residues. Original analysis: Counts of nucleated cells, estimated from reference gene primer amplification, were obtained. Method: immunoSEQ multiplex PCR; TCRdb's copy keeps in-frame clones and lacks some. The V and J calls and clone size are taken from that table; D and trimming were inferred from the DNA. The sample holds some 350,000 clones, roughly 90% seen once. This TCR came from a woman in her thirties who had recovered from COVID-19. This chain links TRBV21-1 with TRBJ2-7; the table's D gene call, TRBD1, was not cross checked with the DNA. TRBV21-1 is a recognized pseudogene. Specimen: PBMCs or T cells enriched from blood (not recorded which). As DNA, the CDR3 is TGTGCCAGCATCATGAGGGGGCTCGAGCAGTACTTC. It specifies CASIMRGLEQYF.